The 11 T cell receptor beta chains presented below share a single source sample, sequenced in a study of shared T cell receptors in the human thymus. Sequenced by immunoSEQ multiplex PCR; TCRdb stores in-frame clones only, minus some. The sample has about 400,000 clones, about 95% seen once. The sequencing input was thymocytes. Source of these receptors: a human donor.

This sequence joins TRBV7-3 and TRBJ2-7; D not resolved. V was clipped by 6 bases and J by 4 bases, with 16 bases between them. The CDR3 contains 14 residues. Looked up from germline, CDR1 is SGHTA and CDR2 is FQGTGA. CDR3 residues: CASSLSQVRYEQYF. CDR3 DNA: TGTGCCAGCAGTCTATCGCAAGTTCGATACGAGCAGTACTTC.

V gene TRBV7-8 combines with J gene TRBJ2-5; TRBD2 aligns across 14 bases. The CDR3 extends over 17 amino acids. V gave up 4 bases and J gave up 5 bases; unmatched junction bases: 9. The germline gives CDR1 SGHVS, CDR2 FQNEAQ. The CDR3 spells CASSSSGLAGVWETQYF. The CDR3 DNA follows: TGTGCCAGCAGCTCATCGGGACTAGCGGGAGTTTGGGAGACCCAGTACTTC.

The chain carries TRBV7-6 and TRBJ2-3, with a tentative D call TRBD1 (6 bases). V lost 2 bases, J lost 2 bases, and 17 bases lay in between. The CDR3 sequence is 17 residues long. Germline-derived CDR1 and CDR2 are SGHVS and FNYEAQ. The CDR3 sequence: CASSLPPCQGNTDTQYF. CDR3 sequence (DNA): TGTGCCAGCAGCTTACCCCCCTGCCAGGGGAACACAGATACGCAGTATTTT. Full variable domain (remainder filled in from reference TRBV7-6 and TRBJ2-3): GAGVSQSPRYKVTKRGQDVALRCDPISGHVSLYWYRQALGQGPEFLTYFNYEAQQDKSGLPNDRFSAERPEGSISTLTIQRTEQRDSAMYRCASSLPPCQGNTDTQYFGPGTRLTVL.

This clone appeared once. The CDR3: CASRGTSGRESYNEQFF. Here the CDR3 DNA reads TGTGCCAGCAGAGGGACTAGCGGGAGGGAGTCCTACAATGAGCAGTTCTTC. V gene TRBV7-2 combines with J gene TRBJ2-1; 16 bases line up with TRBD2. V shed 6 bases, J shed 1 base, and the junction held 3 bases outside the gene matches. Germline assignment: CDR1 SGHTA and CDR2 FQGNSA. The CDR3 is 17 residues long.

The V and J genes are TRBV9 and TRBJ2-3; tentatively, D is TRBD1 or TRBD2 (5 bases each). The CDR3 consists of 15 residues. Between the trimmed V and J ends, which lost 4 bases and 0 bases, there was a span of 12 bases. Per germline, CDR1 SGDLS and CDR2 YYNGEE. CDR3 amino acids: CASSPGTASTDTQYF. The CDR3 region has the DNA TGTGCCAGCAGCCCCGGGACGGCTAGCACAGATACGCAGTATTTT.

This clone was recorded a few times. This chain connects TRBV7-2 to TRBJ2-7; D ambiguous. The CDR3 consists of 17 residues. Germline-derived CDR1 and CDR2 are SGHTA and FQGNSA. The germline V and J ends were trimmed by 5 bases and 2 bases, with 22 bases remaining between them. CDR3 sequence (DNA): TGTGCCAGCAGCCTGACACGTGCGACCACTTCGCCCTACGAGCAGTACTTC. It is translated as CASSLTRATTSPYEQYF.

The V gene is TRBV18, the J gene TRBJ2-7; D may be TRBD2 (5 bases). Between the trimmed V and J ends, which lost 6 bases and 0 bases, there was a span of 18 bases. The CDR3 has 16 residues. The germline V gene has CDR1 KGHSH and CDR2 LQKENI. The CDR3 here is CASSLVERMSSYEQYF. CDR3 coding DNA: TGTGCCAGCTCTCTGGTGGAGCGGATGAGCTCCTACGAGCAGTACTTC.

This clone came up once. The rearrangement uses TRBV6-5 and TRBJ2-7, with 8 bases aligning to TRBD2. With V trimmed by 6 bases and J by 0 bases, 4 bases remained unmatched. The CDR3 covers 14 residues. Germline V gives CDR1 MNHEY, CDR2 SVGAGI. The CDR3 DNA reads TGTGCCAGCAGACCGACTAGCGCCTCCTACGAGCAGTACTTC. It specifies CASRPTSASYEQYF.

V gene TRBV2 combines with J gene TRBJ1-3; 10 nucleotides line up with TRBD1. J was trimmed by 0 bases and V by 3 bases; bases with no gene match: 5. Germline CDR1 and CDR2: SNHLY and FYNNEI. This CDR3 region has 17 residues. The CDR3 region is CASSDGDRGYSGNTIYF. Here the CDR3 DNA reads TGTGCCAGCAGTGACGGGGACAGGGGATACTCTGGAAACACCATATATTTT.

This rearrangement joins TRBV5-6 to TRBJ1-1; tentative D call: TRBD1 (5 bases). Trimming shortened V by 0 bases and J by 1 base, and 13 bases separated the two germline ends. Looked up from germline, CDR1 is SGHDT and CDR2 is YYEEEE. This CDR3 comprises 16 residues. CDR3 loop: CASSLEGGVANTEAFF. In DNA, the CDR3 is TGTGCCAGCAGCTTGGAGGGAGGGGTCGCGAACACTGAAGCTTTCTTT.

This rearrangement joins TRBV5-1 to TRBJ2-7, with 8 bases aligning to TRBD1. CDR3 length equals 16 residues. Unmatched junction bases numbered 11, after V lost 4 bases and J lost 2 bases. CDR1 SGHRS and CDR2 YFSETQ come from the germline V gene. CDR3 in amino acids: CASSTWTGKIPYEQYF. The CDR3 DNA sequence: TGCGCCAGCAGCACCTGGACAGGGAAAATCCCCTACGAGCAGTACTTC.